Sequencing of this T cell receptor beta chain was carried out in a study of T cells in Graves' hyperthyroidism and ophthalmopathy. The CDR3 length is 14 residues. The germline gives CDR1 DFQATT, CDR2 SNEGSKA (reference sequence). V was shortened by 6 bases and J by 8 bases, with 20 bases between the two germline ends. Regions amplified from RNA transcripts were the TCR beta CDR3 regions. First-round RT-PCR targeting the TCR CDR3 was performed with the HTBI primer set. From the multiplex PCR reads, TCRdb called clonotypes with MiXCR, one entry per CDR3 protein. Here the sample spans hundreds of thousands of distinct CDR3 sequences, less than 25% being singletons.

The chain employs TRBV20-1 and TRBJ2-1, with TRBD2 as a possible D gene (7 bases). The TCR sequence derives from a man aged 25-45 years with Graves' ophthalmopathy. Source material: blood. In DNA form, the CDR3 reads TGCAGTGCCGGAGGGCGGGGGCCGGGCCATGAGCAGTTCTTC. This encodes CSAGGRGPGHEQFF.